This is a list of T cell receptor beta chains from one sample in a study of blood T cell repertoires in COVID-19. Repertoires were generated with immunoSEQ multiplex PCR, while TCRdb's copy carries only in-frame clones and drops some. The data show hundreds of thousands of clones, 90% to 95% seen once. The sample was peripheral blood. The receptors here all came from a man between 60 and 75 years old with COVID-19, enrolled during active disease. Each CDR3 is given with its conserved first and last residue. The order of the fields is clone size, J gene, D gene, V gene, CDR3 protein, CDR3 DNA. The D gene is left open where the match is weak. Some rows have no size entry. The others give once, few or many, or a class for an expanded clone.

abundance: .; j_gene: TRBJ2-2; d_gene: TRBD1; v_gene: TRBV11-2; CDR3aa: CASSPRQGTGELFF; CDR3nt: TGTGCCAGCAGCCCCAGACAGGGCACCGGGGAGCTGTTTTTT
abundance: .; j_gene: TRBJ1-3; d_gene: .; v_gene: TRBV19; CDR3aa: CASSIGTSSGNTIYF; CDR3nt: TGTGCCAGTAGTATCGGGACAAGCTCTGGAAACACCATATATTTT
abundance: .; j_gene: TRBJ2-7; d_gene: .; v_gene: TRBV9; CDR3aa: CASSPNPGTGGEQYF; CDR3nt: TGTGCCAGCAGCCCAAACCCCGGGACTGGGGGCGAGCAGTACTTC
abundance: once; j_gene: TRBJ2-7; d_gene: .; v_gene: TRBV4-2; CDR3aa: CASSRGQEQYF; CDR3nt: TGTGCCAGCAGCCGGGGGCAGGAGCAGTACTTC
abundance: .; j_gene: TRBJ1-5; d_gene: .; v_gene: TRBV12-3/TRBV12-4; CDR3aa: CASNEGNQPQHF; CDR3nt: TGTGCCAGCAATGAGGGCAATCAGCCCCAGCATTTT
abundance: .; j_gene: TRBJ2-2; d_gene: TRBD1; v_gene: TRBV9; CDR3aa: CASSVGQGVTGELFF; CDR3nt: TGTGCCAGCAGCGTGGGACAGGGGGTCACCGGGGAGCTGTTTTTT
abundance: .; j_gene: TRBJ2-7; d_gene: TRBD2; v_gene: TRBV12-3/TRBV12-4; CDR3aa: CASGRTSGEQYF; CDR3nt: TGTGCCAGCGGTCGGACTAGCGGCGAGCAGTACTTC
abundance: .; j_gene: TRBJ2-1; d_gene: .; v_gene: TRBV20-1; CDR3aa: CSASAQRYNEQFF; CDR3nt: TGCAGTGCTAGTGCGCAGAGGTACAATGAGCAGTTCTTC
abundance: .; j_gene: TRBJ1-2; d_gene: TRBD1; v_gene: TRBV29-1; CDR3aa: CSVAQGQGGYGYTF; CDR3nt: TGCAGCGTTGCCCAAGGACAGGGGGGGTATGGCTACACCTTC
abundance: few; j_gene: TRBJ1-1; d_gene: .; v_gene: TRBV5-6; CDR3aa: CASSLGHLNTEAFF; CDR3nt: TGTGCCAGCAGCTTGGGACACCTGAACACTGAAGCTTTCTTT
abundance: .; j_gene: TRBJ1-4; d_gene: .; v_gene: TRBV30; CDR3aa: CAWRPRGGQTNEKLFF; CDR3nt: TGTGCCTGGAGGCCAAGGGGGGGGCAAACTAATGAAAAACTGTTTTTT
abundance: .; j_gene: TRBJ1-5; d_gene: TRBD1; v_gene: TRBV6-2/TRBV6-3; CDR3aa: CASSYPGQGSNQPQHF; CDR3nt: TGTGCCAGCAGTTACCCGGGACAGGGTAGCAATCAGCCCCAGCATTTT
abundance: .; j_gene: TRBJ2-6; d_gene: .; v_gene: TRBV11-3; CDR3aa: CASSFSGANVLTF; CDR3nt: TGTGCCAGCAGCTTTTCGGGGGCCAACGTCCTGACTTTC
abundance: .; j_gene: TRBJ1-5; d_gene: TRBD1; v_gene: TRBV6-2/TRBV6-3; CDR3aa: CASSLQEGAGQPQHF; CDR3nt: TGTGCCAGCAGCCTACAGGAGGGGGCAGGTCAGCCCCAGCATTTT
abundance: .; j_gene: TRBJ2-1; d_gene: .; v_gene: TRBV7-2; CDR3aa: CASSPFAVGGEQFF; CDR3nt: TGTGCCAGCAGCCCATTCGCGGTTGGGGGGGAGCAGTTCTTC
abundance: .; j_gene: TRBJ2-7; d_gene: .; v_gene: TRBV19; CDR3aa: CASSRQGSHEQYF; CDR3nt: TGTGCCAGTAGTAGGCAGGGGAGCCACGAGCAGTACTTC
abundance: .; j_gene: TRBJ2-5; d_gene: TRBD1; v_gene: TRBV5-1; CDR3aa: CASSQTATGGTETQYF; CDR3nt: TGCGCCAGCAGCCAAACGGCGACAGGGGGCACAGAGACCCAGTACTTC
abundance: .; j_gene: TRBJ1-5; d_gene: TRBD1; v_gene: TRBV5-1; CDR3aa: CASSLEGQGGNQPQHF; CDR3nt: TGCGCCAGCAGCTTGGAAGGACAGGGGGGGAATCAGCCCCAGCATTTT
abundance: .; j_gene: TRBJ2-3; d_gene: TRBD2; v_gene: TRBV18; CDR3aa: CASSLAGGLPSTDTQYF; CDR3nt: TGTGCCAGCTCACTAGCGGGGGGGCTCCCCAGCACAGATACGCAGTATTTT
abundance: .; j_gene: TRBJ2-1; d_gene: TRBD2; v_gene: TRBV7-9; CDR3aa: CASSRGLAGGPRSYNEQFF; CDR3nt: TGTGCCAGCAGCCGGGGACTAGCGGGGGGGCCTCGGTCCTACAATGAGCAGTTCTTC
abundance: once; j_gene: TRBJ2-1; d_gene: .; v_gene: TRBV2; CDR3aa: CASSVNSYNEQFF; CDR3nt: TGTGCCAGCAGTGTGAACAGTTACAATGAGCAGTTCTTC
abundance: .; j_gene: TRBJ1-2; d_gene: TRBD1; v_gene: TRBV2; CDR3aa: CASSTLLDRVVGYTF; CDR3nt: TGTGCCAGCAGCACCCTTCTTGACAGGGTGGTTGGCTACACCTTC
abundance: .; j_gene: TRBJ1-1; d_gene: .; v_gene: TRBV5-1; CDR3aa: CASSRSPEVMNTEAFF; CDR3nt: TGCGCCAGCAGCCGGTCCCCTGAGGTCATGAACACTGAAGCTTTCTTT
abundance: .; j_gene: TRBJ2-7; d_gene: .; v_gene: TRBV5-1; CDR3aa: CASSLGQGTSEQYF; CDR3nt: TGCGCCAGCAGCTTGGGGCAGGGAACGTCGGAGCAGTACTTC
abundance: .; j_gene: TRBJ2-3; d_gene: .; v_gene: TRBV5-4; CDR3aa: CASSPGTSTDTQYF; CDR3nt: TGTGCCAGCAGCCCCGGGACTAGCACAGATACGCAGTATTTT
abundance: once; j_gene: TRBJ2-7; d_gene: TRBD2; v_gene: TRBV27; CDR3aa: CASSALRDYRYEQYF; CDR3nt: TGTGCCAGCAGTGCCCTCCGGGACTATCGATACGAGCAGTACTTC
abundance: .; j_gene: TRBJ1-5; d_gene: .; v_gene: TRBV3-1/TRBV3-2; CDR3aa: CASSEVRGQPQHF; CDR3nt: TGTGCCAGCAGCGAAGTCCGGGGTCAGCCCCAGCATTTT
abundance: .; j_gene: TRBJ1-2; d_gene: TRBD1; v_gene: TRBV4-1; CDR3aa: CASSQEPQGGNGYTF; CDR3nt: TGCGCCAGCAGCCAAGAGCCTCAGGGGGGTAATGGCTACACCTTC
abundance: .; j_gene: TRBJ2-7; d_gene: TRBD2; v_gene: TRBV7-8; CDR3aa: CASSFREVSYEQYF; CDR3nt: TGTGCCAGCAGCTTTCGGGAGGTTTCCTACGAGCAGTACTTC
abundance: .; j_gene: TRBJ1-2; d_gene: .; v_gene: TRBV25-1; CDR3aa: CASSDPSGSGGYTF; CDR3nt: TGTGCCAGCAGTGACCCCTCAGGGTCCGGTGGCTACACCTTC
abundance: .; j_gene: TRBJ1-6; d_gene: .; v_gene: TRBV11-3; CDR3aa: CASSSLQETSYNSPLHF; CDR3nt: TGTGCCAGCAGCTCCCTTCAGGAAACCTCCTATAATTCACCCCTCCACTTT
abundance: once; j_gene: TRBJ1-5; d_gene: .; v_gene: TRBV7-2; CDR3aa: CASSPQGGSNQPQHF; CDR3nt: TGTGCCAGCAGCCCTCAAGGGGGTAGCAATCAGCCCCAGCATTTT
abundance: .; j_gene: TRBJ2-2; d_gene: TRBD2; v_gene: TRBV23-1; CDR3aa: CASSPTSGRTGELFF; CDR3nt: TGCGCCAGCAGCCCAACTAGCGGGAGGACCGGGGAGCTGTTTTTT
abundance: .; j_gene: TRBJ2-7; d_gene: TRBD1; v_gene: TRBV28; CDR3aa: CASTFGGQGSYEQYF; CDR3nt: TGTGCCAGCACCTTCGGGGGACAGGGCTCCTACGAGCAGTACTTC
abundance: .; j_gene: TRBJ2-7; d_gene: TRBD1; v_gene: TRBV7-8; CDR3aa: CASSSTDRGQHEQYF; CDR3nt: TGTGCCAGCAGCTCCACGGACAGGGGGCAGCACGAGCAGTACTTC
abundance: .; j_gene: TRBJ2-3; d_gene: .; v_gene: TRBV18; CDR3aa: CASARGSSTDTQYF; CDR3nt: TGTGCCAGCGCCAGAGGATCTAGCACAGATACGCAGTATTTT
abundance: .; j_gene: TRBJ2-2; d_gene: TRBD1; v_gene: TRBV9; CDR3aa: CASSALQGAVTGELFF; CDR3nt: TGTGCCAGCAGCGCCCTACAGGGGGCAGTTACCGGGGAGCTGTTTTTT
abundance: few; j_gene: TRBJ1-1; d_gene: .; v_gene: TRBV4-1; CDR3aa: CASSQGHPNTEAFF; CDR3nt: TGCGCCAGCAGCCAAGGGCATCCGAACACTGAAGCTTTCTTT
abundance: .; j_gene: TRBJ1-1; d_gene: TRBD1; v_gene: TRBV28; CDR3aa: CASSSYPSRTGPEAFF; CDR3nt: TGTGCCAGCAGTTCCTACCCCTCCCGGACAGGTCCCGAAGCTTTCTTT
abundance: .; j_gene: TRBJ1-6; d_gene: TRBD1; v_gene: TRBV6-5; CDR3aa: CASSYSRGLSPLHF; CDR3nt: TGTGCCAGCAGTTACAGCAGGGGGCTTTCACCCCTCCACTTT
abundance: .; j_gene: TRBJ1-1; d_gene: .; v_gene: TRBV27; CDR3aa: CASSFRDNRDTFF; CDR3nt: TGTGCCAGCAGTTTCCGGGACAATCGTGATACTTTCTTT